These 3 T cell receptor beta chains came from one sample sequenced in a study of blood T cell repertoires in COVID-19. TCRdb's table, derived via immunoSEQ multiplex PCR, lists solely in-frame clones and lacks some. Of 350,000 to 550,000 clones in the sample, roughly nine tenths are singletons; the top ten hold 1.1%. The specimen sequenced was PBMCs or T cells enriched from blood (not recorded which). All receptors come from a man aged 25 to 40 who had recovered from COVID-19.

The sample holds one count of this clone. The identical CDR3 is also encoded by other nucleotide sequences in the sample. This rearrangement joins TRBV12-3 or TRBV12-4 to TRBJ1-5; D may be TRBD1 (5 bases). The CDR3 sequence is 12 residues long. V was clipped by 4 bases and J by 7 bases, with 8 bases between them. The CDR3 DNA reads as TGTGCCAGCAGTTCGGGGGACCAGCCCCAGCATTTT. As protein: CASSSGDQPQHF.

The chain joins TRBV2 to TRBJ2-4, with D maybe TRBD1 (5 bases). Germline lookup yields CDR1 SNHLY and CDR2 FYNNEI. The CDR3 has 16 residues. Trimming removed 0 bases at V and 1 base at J, with 10 bases between. CDR3 nucleotides: TGTGCCAGCAGTGAAGCCGGACATTTTGCCAAAAACATTCAGTACTTC. It encodes CASSEAGHFAKNIQYF.

CDR3 residues: CASSVGSIAGDEQFF. In DNA, the CDR3 is TGTGCCAGCAGCGTAGGGAGCATAGCGGGAGATGAGCAGTTCTTC. The chain is built from TRBV9 and TRBJ2-1; 9 nucleotides align to TRBD2. The junction had 6 bases not matched to a gene; V was cut back by 0 bases and J by 8 bases. The CDR3 covers 15 residues. CDR1 and CDR2 from the germline V gene are SGDLS and YYNGEE.